This T cell receptor (beta chain) originates from a study of graft-versus-host responses after intestinal transplantation. The CDR3 length is 16 residues. The V gene's germline CDR1 is MNHEY and CDR2 SMNVEV (reference sequence). Trimming cost V 3 bases and J 4 bases; bases outside gene matches: 7. Produced via immunoSEQ multiplex PCR; TCRdb's table is partial and in-frame only. The sample has 57,000 or so clones; roughly 89% are singletons. Overall study findings and caveats: Graft-donor T cell macrochimerism in patients accompanied high graft-versus-host to host-versus-graft clonal ratios in allografts.

About this clone itself: Its specificity is unknown.

The source is a human patient who received an intestinal transplant, so some T cells may come from the graft donor. V and J are TRBV27 and TRBJ2-1, with 9 bases identical to TRBD1. This sample comprised PBMCs, obtained about 120 days after intestinal transplantation. The CDR3 is CASSFDRGVKYNEQFF. The DNA for the CDR3 is TGTGCCAGCAGTTTCGACAGGGGGGTAAAGTACAATGAGCAGTTCTTC.